The subject of this entry is one T cell receptor beta chain. This clone's antigen is unknown. No much larger clonotype is one base removed from it; base qualities were not supplied. The cohort comprised roughly 30 patients with locally advanced or metastatic urothelial carcinoma treated at Memorial Sloan Kettering on a trial protocol. Peripheral blood mononuclear cells were collected from each patient pretreatment and during treatment, giving between 1 and 8 total time points per patient. The Qiagen DNeasy Blood extraction kit was used to purify genomic DNA from total PBMCs and tumor samples. PBMCs were collected pretreatment and during treatment, and were isolated and stored as previously described. To estimate absolute template abundance from read counts, synthetic TCR analog templates were spiked into each PCR. The immunoSEQ assay used bias-controlled V and J gene primers to amplify TCRbeta CDR3 regions from genomic DNA. Sequencing of rearranged TCRbeta segments was performed at approximately 20X coverage. As for the original processing: Clustering was used to correct sequencing errors, and CDR3s were annotated against IMGT so that V, D and J genes could be assigned. Only productive TCRbeta rearrangements were used in downstream analyses, excluding out-of-frame or stop-codon sequences. To compute clonality, Shannon entropy was normalized by the log of the number of unique productive sequences and then subtracted from one. Fisher's exact test with Benjamini-Hochberg correction, at a threshold of adjusted p below 0.01, was used to find clones that differed between time points or between blood and tumor. TCRdb obtained this table from immuneACCESS and retained in-frame rearrangements with V and J assigned. These tables miss some clones; where compared with another copy, unresolved V genes account for less than half of the shortfall, and the remainder is unexplained. The V and J calls and clone size come from that table; D and trimming were worked out from the DNA. For this sample the table gives roughly 24,000 clones, of which about 86% were detected only once. Approximately 33% of the sample is held by the ten biggest clonotypes.

Per the germline V gene (reference sequence), GTSNPN is the CDR1 and SVGIG is the CDR2. Compared with germline, V lacks 0 bases and J lacks 7 bases; bases without a gene match: 6. Spanning cysteine to phenylalanine, the CDR3 consists of 14 amino acids. The entry retains the CDR3 DNA only, 42 bases that are in frame from base 1. The sample is drawn from a study of PD-L1 blockade in urothelial cancer (dated by TCRdb to 2017 to 2019). Study-wide context: All patients started therapy around 2014 and received atezolizumab 1,200 mg intravenously every 3 weeks. An ECOG performance status of 0 or 1 was recorded for the patients, and 0 to 3 prior chemotherapy regimens had been received by the patients. Blood samples yielded a median of 141,255 T cells and tens of thousands of unique TCRs, with median clonality 0.080. About 85% of the roughly 30 patients were males with bladder-origin urothelial cancer, and about 65% of the 29 reported a prior smoking history. Whole exome sequencing and RNA sequencing of pretreatment tumors were performed alongside TCR sequencing in the same patients. Durable clinical benefit meant progression-free survival longer than 6 months, and TCR features were also tested against progression-free and overall survival. Pretreatment tumor samples and matched peripheral blood, collected serially before and after atezolizumab treatment, underwent TCR sequencing. Pretreatment blood TCR-seq was available for 30 or so patients, at least one posttreatment blood collection was obtained for about 24 patients, and tumor TCR-seq was available for about 24 patients. Somatic, immune and clinical correlates of response to PD-L1 blockade with atezolizumab in urothelial cancer were the focus of an exploratory multi-omic analysis. Under 10 patients reached durable clinical benefit, while 20 to 25 patients did not. Blood samples were analyzed at two time points: 3 weeks after treatment start (second dose) and 6 weeks after treatment start. What the research found in general, with its limitations: Small sample size (n ≈ 30) and many exploratory analyses mean the results are intended to be hypothesis-generating. Among patients with durable benefit, tumor-associated TCR clones showed greater expansion in peripheral blood 3 weeks after treatment started (n ≈ 20, p = 0.022). A pretreatment peripheral blood TCR clonality below the median was linked to improved progression-free and overall survival.

The source of this sequence is a man in his 60s with urothelial cancer. This chain is built from TRBV30 and TRBJ1-5; a stretch of 7 junction bases matches TRBD1. This material consisted of PBMCs, taken around atezolizumab (anti-PD-L1) treatment. The CDR3 in this case is CAWSVGTDRQPQHF. Here is the DNA: TGTGCCTGGAGTGTAGGGACAGATCGACAGCCCCAGCATTTT.